Below are 29 T cell receptor beta chains sequenced from a single sample in a study of shared clonotypes between healthy human individuals. Clones were read by immunoSEQ multiplex PCR, and TCRdb kept only the in-frame ones, dropping some. Among about 2.4 million clones listed, approximately 90% were seen once. The sequencing input was naive CD4+ T cells sorted from blood. Subset specified: CD45RA+ positively selected. Receptors originate from a man aged 18-30 years in good health.

The chain couples TRBV6-5 to TRBJ2-2; D might be TRBD1 (6 bases). Germline loops: CDR1 MNHEY, CDR2 SVGAGI. Trimming removed 8 bases from V and 0 bases from J, with 10 bases in between. The CDR3 loop spans 14 amino acids. For the CDR3, the DNA is TGTGCCAGCGGCAGGGGCGCGAACACCGGGGAGCTGTTTTTT. Protein sequence: CASGRGANTGELFF.

The rearrangement links TRBV5-4 to TRBJ2-3; 9 bases line up with TRBD2. The length of the CDR3 is 14 residues. Germline values: CDR1 SGHNT, CDR2 YYREEE (reference sequence). Trimming took 5 bases from V and 6 from J; bases not matched to a gene: 7. CDR3 nucleotides: TGTGCCAGCAGGCCCGGGACTAGCAAGGATACGCAGTATTTT. This sequence encodes CASRPGTSKDTQYF.

The chain couples TRBV6-6 to TRBJ2-5; D is unclear. The V end was cut by 6 bases, the J end by 5 bases, with 19 bases between. CDR3 length: 15 residues. Germline V gene data show CDR1 as MNHNY and CDR2 as SVGAGI (reference sequence). The CDR3: CASSKPGVKRETQYF. The CDR3, as DNA: TGTGCCAGCAGCAAACCCGGCGTAAAAAGGGAGACCCAGTACTTC.

The chain couples TRBV4-3 to TRBJ2-3; D remains ambiguous. The V end lost 3 bases, the J end lost 3 bases, and 7 bases lay between the germline ends. Germline V lookup: CDR1 LGHNA, CDR2 YSLEER. The CDR3 has 13 residues. This CDR3 reads CASSHLRTDTQYF. CDR3 DNA: TGCGCCAGCAGCCATCTGAGGACAGATACGCAGTATTTT.

Comment on this clone: Other DNA sequences of this sample code for an identical CDR3. The chain carries TRBV18 and TRBJ2-2; D uncertain. The CDR3 covers 13 residues. V lost 3 bases to trimming and J lost 4 bases, with 6 bases between them. CDR1 and CDR2 from the germline V gene are KGHSH and LQKENI. CDR3 sequence (DNA): TGTGCCAGCTCACCGCCCAGCACCGGGGAGCTGTTTTTT. Protein sequence: CASSPPSTGELFF.

Details on this clone: Other DNA sequences within the sample encode an identical CDR3. The CDR3 DNA is TGCGCCAGCAGCCCTGCCGGAGGCAATCAGCCCCAGCATTTT. Amino acid sequence: CASSPAGGNQPQHF. V gene TRBV5-1 combines with J gene TRBJ1-5; D gene ambiguous. The germline gives CDR1 SGHRS, CDR2 YFSETQ. The CDR3 extends over 14 amino acids. The germline V and J ends were trimmed by 4 bases and 2 bases, with 10 bases remaining between them.

This rearrangement joins TRBV2 to TRBJ2-2; 7 nucleotides agree with TRBD1. Germline CDR1 reads SNHLY; CDR2 reads FYNNEI. V dropped 6 bases and J dropped 2; count of bases not matched to a gene: 9. CDR3 length: 16 amino acids. DNA of the CDR3: TGTGCCAGCAGCGTTGGGACAGAGGCAAACACCGGGGAGCTGTTTTTT. Residues: CASSVGTEANTGELFF.

The chain has TRBV27 and TRBJ2-3; 8 bases are shared with TRBD2. The V gene end was trimmed by 6 bases and the J gene end by 0 bases; junction bases not matched to a gene: 5. Germline V lookup: CDR1 MNHEY, CDR2 SMNVEV (reference sequence). This CDR3 region has 15 residues. The CDR3 sequence is CASRGSGTSTDTQYF. The CDR3 nucleotides read TGTGCCAGCAGGGGTAGCGGGACAAGCACAGATACGCAGTATTTT.

The V gene is TRBV7-9, the J gene TRBJ2-3, with 7 positions matching TRBD2. Germline-derived CDR1 and CDR2 are SEHNR and FQNEAQ (reference sequence). V trimming: 3 bases; J trimming: 2 bases; junction bases outside the gene matches: 8. CDR3 size: 16 residues. The CDR3 coding sequence is TGTGCCAGCAGCTTCGGGACTACCCAATACACAGATACGCAGTATTTT. Protein product: CASSFGTTQYTDTQYF.

In this sample, this clone turned up once. The chain employs TRBV6-1 and TRBJ2-7; 8 bases are a match to TRBD2. The CDR3 sequence is 16 residues long. The junction had 12 bases not matched to a gene; V was cut back by 2 bases and J by 6 bases. The V gene's germline CDR1 is MNHNS and CDR2 SASEGT. CDR3 sequence: CASSESGTRFPREQYF. The DNA of the CDR3 is TGTGCCAGCAGTGAATCGGGGACTAGATTCCCCCGCGAGCAGTACTTC.

The chain is built from TRBV7-2 and TRBJ2-7, with no clear D. The CDR3 sequence is 16 residues long. Trimming cost V 1 base and J 2 bases, with 15 bases left between them. Germline V gene data show CDR1 as SGHTA and CDR2 as FQGNSA. CDR3: CASSLGPLVQTYEQYF. The CDR3 region has the DNA TGTGCCAGCAGCTTAGGCCCATTGGTTCAAACCTACGAGCAGTACTTC.

The chain joins TRBV7-6 to TRBJ2-2, with a tentative D call TRBD2 (6 bases). The V and J ends lost 5 bases and 1 base respectively, with 11 bases between them. Germline V gene sequence: CDR1 SGHVS, CDR2 FNYEAQ. The CDR3 contains 15 residues. The CDR3 sequence: CASSPGTVNTGELFF. The CDR3 nucleotides are TGTGCCAGCAGCCCCGGGACTGTGAACACCGGGGAGCTGTTTTTT.

This chain links TRBV7-2 with TRBJ1-5; D gene uncertain. V lost 1 base and J lost 5, with 12 bases in between. The CDR3 runs to 15 residues. Per the germline V gene, CDR1 is SGHTA and CDR2 is FQGNSA. DNA of the CDR3: TGTGCCAGCAGCTTAGTAGGCAGCCCCTATCAGCCCCAGCATTTT. This translates into CASSLVGSPYQPQHF.

The genes are TRBV5-1 and TRBJ1-6; 7 bases map to TRBD1. After removal of 2 bases from V and 0 bases from J, the junction contained 5 bases not matched to a gene. The CDR3 is made up of 17 amino acids. The germline CDR1 and CDR2 sequences are SGHRS and YFSETQ. The CDR3 loop reads CASSFRDSSSYNSPLHF. Written as DNA, the CDR3 is TGCGCCAGCAGCTTTAGGGACAGCAGCTCCTATAATTCACCCCTCCACTTT.

CDR3 loop: CASSSGTGGAETQYF. The CDR3 DNA follows: TGCGCCAGCAGCTCCGGGACAGGGGGCGCGGAGACCCAGTACTTC. The J gene is TRBJ2-5, the V gene TRBV5-1; 12 bases fit TRBD1. J was trimmed by 5 bases and V by 3 bases; bases with no gene match: 5. The germline CDR1 and CDR2 sequences are SGHRS and YFSETQ. The CDR3 runs to 15 residues.

V and J are TRBV18 and TRBJ2-1; D is uncertain. Trimming shortened V by 3 bases and J by 4 bases, and 13 bases separated the two germline ends. This CDR3 is 15 amino acids long. Germline V gene lookup returns CDR1 KGHSH and CDR2 LQKENI. CDR3 in amino acids: CASSPATGSYNEQFF. The DNA for the CDR3 is TGTGCCAGCTCACCGGCCACTGGGTCATACAATGAGCAGTTCTTC.

The gene calls are TRBV7-6 and TRBJ2-7, with 9 bases fitting TRBD2. Trimming took 3 bases from V and 3 from J; bases not matched to a gene: 6. The germline gives CDR1 SGHVS, CDR2 FNYEAQ. The CDR3 loop spans 15 amino acids. The CDR3 DNA reads as TGTGCCAGCAGCTTGACTAGCGGAATACTCTACGAGCAGTACTTC. Translation: CASSLTSGILYEQYF. Filled out from reference TRBV7-6 and TRBJ2-7, the complete variable domain reads GAGVSQSPRYKVTKRGQDVALRCDPISGHVSLYWYRQALGQGPEFLTYFNYEAQQDKSGLPNDRFSAERPEGSISTLTIQRTEQRDSAMYRCASSLTSGILYEQYFGPGTRLTVT.

This rearrangement joins TRBV14 to TRBJ2-5, with D perhaps TRBD1 (5 bases). The CDR3 has 12 residues. Germline assignment: CDR1 SGHDN and CDR2 FVKESK. The V and J ends lost 8 bases and 2 bases respectively, with 9 bases between them. The CDR3 DNA reads as TGTGCCAGCGGGGCCTCGCAAGAGACCCAGTACTTC. Protein sequence: CASGASQETQYF.

The CDR3, as DNA: TGTGCCAGCACCTACGAACGGGACACTGAAGCTTTCTTT. Translation: CASTYERDTEAFF. The chain recombines TRBV6-1 with TRBJ1-1; D is unclear. This CDR3 has 13 amino acids. V was pared by 7 bases and J by 3 bases, with 12 bases between. CDR1 is MNHNS, CDR2 SASEGT, per germline.

Points on this clone: The same CDR3 arises from other DNA sequences in this sample as well. The chain has TRBV6-5 and TRBJ1-5, with no clear D. Germline V CDR1 and CDR2: MNHEY, SVGAGI. The CDR3 loop spans 13 amino acids. The V end was cut by 5 bases, the J end by 4 bases, with 9 bases between. CDR3 protein: CASSPAGNQPQHF. The CDR3, as DNA: TGTGCCAGCAGTCCCGCGGGGAATCAGCCCCAGCATTTT.

The chain uses TRBV30 and TRBJ1-2, with 10 bases that match TRBD1. Germline V gives CDR1 GTSNPN, CDR2 SVGIG (reference sequence). V lost 2 bases, J lost 4 bases, and 10 bases stayed unmatched. The CDR3 extends over 16 amino acids. Written as DNA, the CDR3 is TGTGCCTGGAGTTTTTCCCTCGGGACAGGGGCCTATGGCTACACCTTC. The encoded protein is CAWSFSLGTGAYGYTF.

This sequence joins TRBV7-8 and TRBJ2-7, with TRBD2 matching over 14 bases. CDR1 SGHVS and CDR2 FQNEAQ come from the germline V gene. CDR3 length: 18 amino acids. The trim removed 4 bases at V and 0 bases at J, leaving 8 bases unmatched. The CDR3 here is CASSSPGTSGGTSYEQYF. CDR3 nucleotides: TGTGCCAGCAGCTCCCCCGGGACTAGCGGGGGAACCTCCTACGAGCAGTACTTC. The full variable domain, its missing parts supplied by reference TRBV7-8 and TRBJ2-7, is GAGVSQSPRYKVAKRGQDVALRCDPISGHVSLFWYQQALGQGPEFLTYFQNEAQLDKSGLPSDRFFAERPEGSVSTLKIQRTQQEDSAVYLCASSSPGTSGGTSYEQYFGPGTRLTVT.

This chain joins TRBV6-5 and TRBJ2-7; 8 nucleotides agree with TRBD1. The germline gives CDR1 MNHEY, CDR2 SVGAGI. Unmatched junction bases numbered 2, after V lost 7 bases and J lost 6 bases. CDR3 length: 11 residues. The CDR3 nucleotides read TGTGCCAGCATAGGACAGGGCGAGCAGTACTTC. This gives the protein CASIGQGEQYF.

The chain is built from TRBV4-1 and TRBJ2-6; D unresolved. The germline V gene has CDR1 MGHRA and CDR2 YSYEKL. V gave up 0 bases and J gave up 0 bases, with 6 bases separating them. The CDR3 totals 16 residues. Here the CDR3 reads CASSQDSDSGANVLTF. In nucleotides, the CDR3 is TGCGCCAGCAGCCAAGATTCCGACTCTGGGGCCAACGTCCTGACTTTC.

This clone was counted once. CDR3 sequence: CASSEGRVDTQYF. CDR3 nucleotide sequence: TGTGCCAGCAGTGAGGGGCGGGTCGATACGCAGTATTTT. The J gene is TRBJ2-3, the V gene TRBV6-4; D possibly matches TRBD1 or TRBD2 (5 bases each). With 3 bases removed from V and 6 bases from J, the gap between germline ends came to 10 bases. Germline values: CDR1 MRHNA, CDR2 SNTAGT. The CDR3 is 13 amino acids.

The J gene is TRBJ2-2, the V gene TRBV5-4; D unresolved. The length of the CDR3 is 14 residues. Germline-derived CDR1 and CDR2 are SGHNT and YYREEE (reference sequence). The V end lost 0 bases, the J end lost 6 bases, and 9 bases lay between the germline ends. The CDR3 nucleotides are TGTGCCAGCAGCTTGGAGTTTTCTTCCGGGGAGCTGTTTTTT. Translating gives CASSLEFSSGELFF. The complete variable domain, with remaining parts taken from reference TRBV5-4 and TRBJ2-2, reads ETGVTQSPTHLIKTRGQQVTLRCSSQSGHNTVSWYQQALGQGPQFIFQYYREEENGRGNFPPRFSGLQFPNYSSELNVNALELDDSALYLCASSLEFSSGELFFGEGSRLTVL.

The rearrangement links TRBV6-1 to TRBJ2-3, with 8 bases matching TRBD2. Losses at the gene ends were 7 bases for V and 5 bases for J; bases not matched to a gene: 11. This CDR3 is 15 amino acids long. In germline, CDR1 is MNHNS, CDR2 SASEGT. The CDR3 DNA reads TGTGCCAGCAATATACGGGGGGGAGGGGAAGATACGCAGTATTTT. Translated, it gives CASNIRGGGEDTQYF.

The genes are TRBV30 and TRBJ1-2; D is perhaps TRBD1 (5 bases). This CDR3 contains 12 residues. V dropped 4 bases and J dropped 4 bases, with 10 bases sitting between them. CDR1 and CDR2 (germline): GTSNPN, SVGIG (reference sequence). The CDR3 DNA sequence: TGTGCCTGGACCCGGGACGGCTATGGCTACACCTTC. It yields the protein CAWTRDGYGYTF.

The rearrangement uses TRBV10-1 and TRBJ2-1; 9 positions agree with TRBD2. V was clipped by 4 bases and J by 9 bases; unmatched bases: 10. The CDR3 contains 15 residues. The V gene's germline CDR1 is WNHNN and CDR2 SYGVQD (reference sequence). The CDR3: CASSAQRGAHSEQFF. The CDR3 nucleotides read TGCGCCAGCAGTGCTCAGCGGGGGGCCCATAGTGAGCAGTTCTTC.